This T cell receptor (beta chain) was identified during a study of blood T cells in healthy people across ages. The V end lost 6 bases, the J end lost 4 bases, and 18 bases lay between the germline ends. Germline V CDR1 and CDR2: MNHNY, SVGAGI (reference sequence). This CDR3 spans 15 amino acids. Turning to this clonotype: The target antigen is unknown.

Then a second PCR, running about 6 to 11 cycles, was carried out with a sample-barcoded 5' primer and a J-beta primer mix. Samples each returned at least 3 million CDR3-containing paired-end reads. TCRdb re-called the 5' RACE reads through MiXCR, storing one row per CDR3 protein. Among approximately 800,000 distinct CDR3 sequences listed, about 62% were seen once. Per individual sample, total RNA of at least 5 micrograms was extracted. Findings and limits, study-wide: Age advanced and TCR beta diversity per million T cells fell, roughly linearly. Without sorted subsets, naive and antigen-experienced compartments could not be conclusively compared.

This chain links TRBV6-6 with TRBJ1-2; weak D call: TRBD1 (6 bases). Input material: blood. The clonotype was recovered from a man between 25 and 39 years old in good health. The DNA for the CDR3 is TGTGCCAGCAGGCACGGCGCCCAGGGGTTCTATGGCTACACCTTC. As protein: CASRHGAQGFYGYTF.